Below, 28 T cell receptor beta chains from the same sample are listed, as sequenced in a study of blood T cell repertoires in COVID-19. Assay: immunoSEQ multiplex PCR; the TCRdb copy retains only in-frame clones and omits some. The sample has 130,000 or so clones; roughly 77% are singletons. Sequencing was done on a sample of peripheral blood. These receptors were collected from a woman aged 70-85 years with COVID-19, enrolled during active disease.

V usage is TRBV7-8 and J usage is TRBJ1-5, with D perhaps TRBD1 (5 bases). Looked up from germline, CDR1 is SGHVS and CDR2 is FQNEAQ. Trimming took off 3 bases at V and 3 bases at J, with 15 bases between the two ends. CDR3 length equals 16 residues. The CDR3 nucleotides read TGTGCCAGCAGCTTCCTTCTGGGGACTATCAATCAGCCCCAGCATTTT. It is translated as CASSFLLGTINQPQHF.

The chain carries TRBV7-6 and TRBJ2-1; 9 bases fit TRBD1. There are 15 residues in the CDR3. The V and J ends lost 3 bases and 9 bases, in that order; junction bases with no gene match: 9. The V gene's germline CDR1 is SGHVS and CDR2 FNYEAQ. The CDR3 sequence is CASSFDRGIGAEQFF. As DNA, the CDR3 is TGTGCCAGCAGCTTCGACAGGGGGATAGGAGCTGAGCAGTTCTTC.

The chain uses TRBV7-3 and TRBJ2-5; D might be TRBD1 (5 bases). Trimming stripped 5 bases from V and 5 bases from J, with 18 bases between. Germline V gene data show CDR1 as SGHTA and CDR2 as FQGTGA. There are 15 residues in the CDR3. In DNA form, the CDR3 reads TGTGCCAGCAGCGAAGGTGGCAGGGCCACGGAGACCCAGTACTTC. Translating gives CASSEGGRATETQYF.

The chain couples TRBV11-2 to TRBJ2-7, with D possibly matching TRBD1 (6 bases). V was trimmed by 0 bases and J by 5 bases, leaving 11 bases between them. Germline CDR1 reads SGHAT; CDR2 reads FQNNGV. This CDR3 spans 14 amino acids. DNA for the CDR3: TGTGCCAGCAGCTTAGAACAGGGTAGGCACGAGCAGTACTTC. The encoded protein is CASSLEQGRHEQYF.

CDR3 nucleotides: TGTGCCAGCAGCGTAGGACTAGCGGGGCCCAAGGGTGAGACCCAGTACTTC. Its translation: CASSVGLAGPKGETQYF. The chain carries TRBV9 and TRBJ2-5; TRBD2 aligns across 11 bases. The V segment lost 0 bases and the J segment 5 bases; nucleotides outside the gene matches: 9. The CDR3 covers 17 residues. The germline V gene encodes CDR1 SGDLS and CDR2 YYNGEE.

V usage is TRBV4-1 and J usage is TRBJ2-7; 7 bases match TRBD1. Germline V gene data show CDR1 as MGHRA and CDR2 as YSYEKL. The CDR3 has 15 residues. The trim removed 5 bases at V and 3 bases at J, leaving 10 bases unmatched. This CDR3 is CASSDRQGHSYEQYF. The CDR3 DNA reads as TGCGCCAGCAGCGACAGACAGGGTCACAGCTACGAGCAGTACTTC.

V is TRBV7-8 and J is TRBJ2-1; D is possibly TRBD1 (5 bases). Between the trimmed V and J ends, which lost 5 bases and 0 bases, there was a span of 20 bases. The germline V gene has CDR1 SGHVS and CDR2 FQNEAQ. This CDR3 is built from 18 residues. The CDR3 nucleotides are TGTGCCAGCAGCGGAAAGGAGCTGGGGCCGAGCTCCTACAATGAGCAGTTCTTC. It yields the protein CASSGKELGPSSYNEQFF.

This clone showed up just a few times. The CDR3 protein is CASSFIRGNHGYTF. The CDR3 DNA follows: TGCGCCAGCAGCTTTATCAGGGGAAATCATGGCTACACCTTC. This chain joins TRBV5-1 and TRBJ1-2, with a tentative D call TRBD1 (6 bases). V lost 2 bases to trimming and J lost 6 bases, with 14 bases between them. The germline gives CDR1 SGHRS, CDR2 YFSETQ. CDR3 length equals 14 residues.

This sequence joins TRBV5-6 and TRBJ2-4; TRBD2 matches at 7 bases. This CDR3 has 14 amino acids. Germline CDR1 and CDR2: SGHDT and YYEEEE. The V and J ends lost 4 bases and 6 bases, in that order; junction bases with no gene match: 7. CDR3 DNA: TGTGCCAGCAGCAGGCGGGGCGGGGGAAACATTCAGTACTTC. Its protein product is CASSRRGGGNIQYF. The full variable domain, rest sourced from reference TRBV5-6 and TRBJ2-4, is DAGVTQSPTHLIKTRGQQVTLRCSPKSGHDTVSWYQQALGQGPQFIFQYYEEEERQRGNFPDRFSGHQFPNYSSELNVNALLLGDSALYLCASSRRGGGNIQYFGAGTRLSVL.

The chain couples TRBV7-6 to TRBJ2-5, with 10 nucleotides matching TRBD2. The CDR3 sequence is 16 residues long. Germline values: CDR1 SGHVS, CDR2 FNYEAQ. Losses at the gene ends were 2 bases for V and 4 bases for J; bases not matched to a gene: 7. The CDR3 DNA is TGTGCCAGCAGCTTAATCAGCGGGGGGGCTAGAGAGACCCAGTACTTC. Protein product: CASSLISGGARETQYF. The full variable domain, completed using reference TRBV7-6 and TRBJ2-5, is GAGVSQSPRYKVTKRGQDVALRCDPISGHVSLYWYRQALGQGPEFLTYFNYEAQQDKSGLPNDRFSAERPEGSISTLTIQRTEQRDSAMYRCASSLISGGARETQYFGPGTRLLVL.

This clone turned up a few times. This same CDR3 is encoded by further DNA sequences in the sample. The chain carries TRBV19 and TRBJ1-2, with 9 bases aligning to TRBD1. This CDR3 comprises 12 residues. Looked up from germline, CDR1 is LNHDA and CDR2 is SQIVND (reference sequence). Losses at the gene ends were 5 bases for V and 6 bases for J; bases not matched to a gene: 1. The CDR3 nucleotides are TGTGCCAGTAGTCGGGACAGGGATGGCTACACCTTC. Translated, it gives CASSRDRDGYTF.

V is TRBV28 and J is TRBJ1-2, with D possibly matching TRBD1 (5 bases). The CDR3 has 17 residues. The V end lost 6 bases, the J end lost 1 base, and 21 bases lay between the germline ends. CDR1 and CDR2 from the germline V gene are MDHEN and SYDVKM. This CDR3 reads CASRSPGGSRDNYGYTF. CDR3 DNA sequence: TGTGCCAGCAGGTCCCCTGGGGGGAGCAGAGATAACTATGGCTACACCTTC.

This chain uses TRBV14 with TRBJ1-2; D not resolved. Trimming shortened V by 1 base and J by 8 bases, and 11 bases separated the two germline ends. This CDR3 contains 13 residues. Germline CDR1 SGHDN, CDR2 FVKESK. CDR3 region: CASSQVPSVGYTF. CDR3 nucleotides: TGTGCCAGCAGCCAAGTACCTTCGGTCGGCTACACCTTC.

The chain recombines TRBV7-2 with TRBJ2-7; 7 nucleotides line up with TRBD1. Trimming cost V 1 base and J 3 bases; bases outside gene matches: 6. CDR1 is SGHTA, CDR2 FQGNSA, per germline. This CDR3 is built from 15 residues. As DNA, the CDR3 is TGTGCCAGCAGCTTAGGAGCGACAGGGAACTACGAGCAGTACTTC. This translates into CASSLGATGNYEQYF.

The gene calls are TRBV3-1 (or the pseudogene TRBV3-2) and TRBJ1-5; D is ambiguous. The CDR3 runs 15 residues. Germline V gives CDR1 LGHDT, CDR2 YNNKEL (reference sequence). V lost 0 bases and J lost 4, with 10 bases in between. The CDR3 region is CASSQDQRENQPQHF. CDR3 in DNA: TGTGCCAGCAGCCAAGATCAAAGGGAGAATCAGCCCCAGCATTTT.

J is TRBJ1-2 and V is TRBV9; TRBD1 aligns across 9 bases. The germline CDR1 and CDR2 sequences are SGDLS and YYNGEE. The CDR3 is made up of 13 amino acids. With V trimmed by 4 bases and J by 7 bases, 5 bases remained unmatched. The CDR3: CASSLQGAAGYTF. The CDR3 DNA sequence: TGTGCCAGCAGCCTACAGGGGGCGGCTGGCTACACCTTC.

The gene calls are TRBV11-2 and TRBJ2-1, with TRBD2 as a possible D gene (5 bases). The CDR3 totals 15 residues. Deletions cut 1 base from V and 1 base from J, with 8 bases between. Germline V gene data show CDR1 as SGHAT and CDR2 as FQNNGV. The CDR3 reads CASSLVGGSYNEQFF. CDR3 nucleotides: TGTGCCAGCAGCTTAGTCGGAGGATCCTACAATGAGCAGTTCTTC.

The table lists this clone with a count of one. V usage is TRBV5-1 and J usage is TRBJ2-3; TRBD2 aligns across 10 bases. CDR3 length equals 14 residues. With V trimmed by 5 bases and J by 2 bases, 2 bases remained unmatched. Germline V CDR1 and CDR2: SGHRS, YFSETQ. The CDR3 region is CASRLAGVTDTQYF. Here the CDR3 DNA reads TGCGCCAGCAGGCTAGCGGGGGTCACAGATACGCAGTATTTT.

The V gene is TRBV27, the J gene TRBJ2-7; 7 bases map to TRBD1. With 5 bases clipped from V and 1 base from J, the junction kept 8 bases outside the gene matches. Per the germline V gene, CDR1 is MNHEY and CDR2 is SMNVEV (reference sequence). The CDR3 has 15 residues. CDR3 sequence (DNA): TGTGCCAGCAGTCTCTCAGGGGGTGGGTCCTACGAGCAGTACTTC. Protein sequence: CASSLSGGGSYEQYF.

This clone was detected once. This CDR3 is CASSITSSDRGLFYEQYF. The CDR3 coding sequence is TGTGCCAGTAGTATAACTTCCTCGGACAGGGGGCTATTCTACGAGCAGTACTTC. V usage is TRBV19 and J usage is TRBJ2-7, with TRBD1 identical over 11 bases. Trimming at V came to 2 bases and at J to 3 bases, leaving 12 bases not matched to a gene. Per germline, CDR1 LNHDA and CDR2 SQIVND (reference sequence). CDR3 length equals 18 residues. The full variable domain, completed using reference TRBV19 and TRBJ2-7, is DGGITQSPKYLFRKEGQNVTLSCEQNLNHDAMYWYRQDPGQGLRLIYYSQIVNDFQKGDIAEGYSVSREKKESFPLTVTSAQKNPTAFYLCASSITSSDRGLFYEQYFGPGTRLTVT.

As DNA, the CDR3 is TGTGCCAGCGAAGGGGCTGGCGAGCAGTACTTC. It codes for CASEGAGEQYF. The V call is TRBV13, the J call TRBJ2-7; TRBD1 might be the D (5 bases). CDR1 and CDR2 (germline): PRHDT, FYEKMQ (reference sequence). Trimming took 8 bases from V and 6 from J, leaving 11 bases between them. This CDR3 has 11 amino acids.

This chain connects TRBV10-3 to TRBJ2-5; the D is unclear. Germline-derived CDR1 and CDR2 are ENHRY and SYGVKD. Trimming cost V 6 bases and J 3 bases, with 14 bases left between them. The CDR3 contains 14 residues. The CDR3 reads CAISLPSSKETQYF. The CDR3, as DNA: TGTGCCATCAGCCTCCCCTCGAGCAAAGAGACCCAGTACTTC.

This sequence joins TRBV25-1 and TRBJ1-6; perhaps TRBD1 as D (6 bases). Germline V CDR1 and CDR2: MGHDK, SYGVNS. The ends were cut back, 3 bases at V and 6 bases at J, with 12 bases in the middle. This CDR3 has 15 residues. The CDR3 region is CASSDWTAVNSPLHF. The CDR3 bases are TGTGCCAGCAGTGACTGGACAGCCGTTAATTCACCCCTCCACTTT.

This clone occurred a few times. The rearrangement links TRBV11-2 to TRBJ1-1; D gene unclear. This CDR3 region has 12 residues. In germline, CDR1 is SGHAT, CDR2 FQNNGV. V was trimmed by 6 bases and J by 1 base, leaving 6 bases between them. CDR3 nucleotide sequence: TGTGCCAGCAGGGCAGGGAACACTGAAGCTTTCTTT. This gives the protein CASRAGNTEAFF.

The CDR3 is CAWDTSGAGEQFF. The CDR3 nucleotides are TGTGCCTGGGACACTAGCGGGGCGGGTGAGCAGTTCTTC. This chain joins TRBV30 and TRBJ2-1; 10 bases line up with TRBD2. Germline lookup yields CDR1 GTSNPN and CDR2 SVGIG (reference sequence). V lost 5 bases, J lost 9 bases, and 7 bases stayed unmatched. The CDR3 is 13 amino acids.

V and J are TRBV7-8 and TRBJ1-2, with 7 bases fitting TRBD1. The CDR3 is made up of 20 amino acids. Germline V gene sequence: CDR1 SGHVS, CDR2 FQNEAQ. V trimming: 5 bases; J trimming: 0 bases; junction bases outside the gene matches: 21. The CDR3 sequence: CASSPDRLPLISRSNYGYTF. The CDR3 DNA is TGTGCCAGCAGCCCGGACAGGCTCCCCCTTATTTCGCGTTCTAACTATGGCTACACCTTC. The full variable domain, completed using reference TRBV7-8 and TRBJ1-2, is GAGVSQSPRYKVAKRGQDVALRCDPISGHVSLFWYQQALGQGPEFLTYFQNEAQLDKSGLPSDRFFAERPEGSVSTLKIQRTQQEDSAVYLCASSPDRLPLISRSNYGYTFGSGTRLTVV.

A word on this clone: A junction end diverges from the germline sequence, so it may reflect a read error. The chain combines TRBV7-7 with TRBJ2-1; weak D call: TRBD2 (8 bases). Germline V gives CDR1 SSHAT, CDR2 FNYEAQ (reference sequence). CDR3 length: 17 residues. CDR3 sequence reads: CASSSTGPSGSYNEQFF. In DNA form, the CDR3 reads TGTGCTAGCAGCTCGACAGGGCCCAGCGGGAGCTACAATGAGCAGTTCTTC.

In regard to this clone: At one end, the junction sequence differs from germline, possibly due to a read error. The genes are TRBV7-8 and TRBJ2-2; TRBD2 aligns across 12 bases. This CDR3 is 15 amino acids long. Germline V gene sequence: CDR1 SGHVS, CDR2 FQNEAQ. In DNA, the CDR3 is TGTGCCAGCAGCCTAGCGGGGGGGGACACCGGGGAGCTGTTTTTT. Its protein product is CASSLAGGDTGELFF.